These T cell receptor beta chains were read from a single sample in a study of blood T cells in healthy people across ages. MiXCR was run by TCRdb on the 5' RACE reads, yielding one entry per CDR3 protein. The data hold about 1.4 million distinct CDR3 sequences, with 45% to 70% observed a single time. Sequencing input: blood. Receptors originate from a man aged 18 to 29 in good health. The CDR3 runs from the conserved cysteine through the conserved F or W. D genes are given only for firm matches. Some rows mark clone size as missing; the rest say once, few, many or name a class of expanded clone.

v_gene	len	j_gene	d_gene	abundance	CDR3nt	CDR3aa
TRBV27	14	TRBJ1-2	-	few	TGTGCCAGCAGTTTATCGCGCCCAGGGGCTGGCTACACCTTC	CASSLSRPGAGYTF
TRBV20-1	13	TRBJ2-5	-	-	TGCAGTGCTAGAGTGGGAACTGGCGAGACCCAGTACTTC	CSARVGTGETQYF
TRBV6-5	16	TRBJ2-5	TRBD2	few	TGTGCCAGCAGTTATGTTCTAGGGGAGGGGCGGGAAAACCAGTACTTC	CASSYVLGEGRENQYF
TRBV6-4	13	TRBJ2-1	-	-	TGTGCCAGCAGTGGAACGGGGCTATCCGAGCAGTTCTTC	CASSGTGLSEQFF
TRBV4-1	15	TRBJ2-7	-	-	TGCGCCAGCAGCCATTTCGGGCAGGGTGTGTACGAGCAGTACTTC	CASSHFGQGVYEQYF
TRBV6-2/TRBV6-3	17	TRBJ2-6	TRBD1	-	TGTGCCAGCAGTTCCCGCCAGACAGGGGCTGGGGCCAACGTCCTGACTTTC	CASSSRQTGAGANVLTF
TRBV29-1	14	TRBJ2-4	TRBD2	-	TGCAGCGCGATAGCGGGGAGAGCCAAAAACATTCAGTACTTC	CSAIAGRAKNIQYF
TRBV6-5	15	TRBJ1-2	TRBD1	few	TGTGCCAGCAGTTCCAGGGGACAGGGGAACTATGGCTACACCTTC	CASSSRGQGNYGYTF
TRBV27	15	TRBJ1-1	-	-	TGTGCCAGCACCAATCCGACACATGGGAACACTGAAGCTTTCTTT	CASTNPTHGNTEAFF
TRBV28	12	TRBJ2-5	-	few	TGTGCCAGTACAGGTCCGCTTGGGACCCAGTACTTC	CASTGPLGTQYF
TRBV2	15	TRBJ2-1	TRBD2	-	TGTGCCAGCAGCCTGAGCGGGAGGGCCATCGATGAGCAGTTCTTC	CASSLSGRAIDEQFF
TRBV15	12	TRBJ2-1	-	-	TGTGCCACCAGCAGAGATACAGGGAGGGAGTTCTTC	CATSRDTGREFF
TRBV6-2/TRBV6-3	18	TRBJ2-3	-	-	TGTGCCAGCACCTTCAATTTCAGGGCCACCTCTAGCACAGATACGCAGTATTTT	CASTFNFRATSSTDTQYF
TRBV6-1	12	TRBJ1-1	-	-	TGTGCCAGCAGTGAAGCGATCCAACCGGCTTTCTTT	CASSEAIQPAFF
TRBV7-9	13	TRBJ2-7	TRBD2	-	TGTGCCAGCAGCCGGACTAGCTACTACGAGCAGTACTTC	CASSRTSYYEQYF
TRBV15	15	TRBJ2-5	-	-	TGTGCCACCAGCCCCGCTGACAGCGACCAAGAGACCCAGTACTTC	CATSPADSDQETQYF
TRBV21-1	16	TRBJ2-1	-	-	TGTGCCAGCAGCAAGACAGGGGGCAAGTCCTACAATGAGCAGTTCTTC	CASSKTGGKSYNEQFF
TRBV13	15	TRBJ2-3	TRBD1	-	TGTGCCAGCAGCTCAGGGGAGACAGGGCCAGATACGCAGTATTTT	CASSSGETGPDTQYF
TRBV4-2	13	TRBJ2-3	-	few	TGTGCCAGCAGCCAAATAGGGGACGATACGCAGTATTTT	CASSQIGDDTQYF
TRBV2	16	TRBJ2-1	-	few	TGTGCTTCTTTAGAGGGGCCGTCGAGCTCCTACAATGAGCAGTTCTTC	CASLEGPSSSYNEQFF
TRBV28	14	TRBJ2-3	TRBD2	-	TGTGCCAGCAGTGAAGCGGGGGTAACAGATACGCAGTATTTT	CASSEAGVTDTQYF
TRBV27	16	TRBJ1-6	-	-	TGTGCCAGCAGTTTATCGAGTCCGGGTTTGCGCGGTCCCCTCCACTTT	CASSLSSPGLRGPLHF
TRBV27	14	TRBJ1-5	-	-	TGTGCCAGCAGTCCCAGGCTGTACAATCAGCCCCAGCATTTT	CASSPRLYNQPQHF
TRBV20-1	12	TRBJ1-1	-	-	TGCAGTGCTAGAGTTGAACCGGTGATGGCTTTCTTT	CSARVEPVMAFF
TRBV20-1	17	TRBJ2-1	-	-	TGCAGTGCTAGAGACGAAGACTGGCTAAGCTCCTACAATGAGCAGTTCTTC	CSARDEDWLSSYNEQFF
TRBV20-1	13	TRBJ1-1	TRBD1	-	TGCAGTGCTAGCAGGGGGACGCACACTGAAGCTTTCTTT	CSASRGTHTEAFF
TRBV5-5	14	TRBJ2-1	-	-	TGTGCCAGCAGCTTATTTCTTGGGGGCAATGAGCAGTTCTTC	CASSLFLGGNEQFF
TRBV4-1	16	TRBJ2-5	-	-	TGCGCCAGCAGCCAAGGAGGGAGGAGCGGAAAAGAGACCCAGTACTTC	CASSQGGRSGKETQYF
TRBV9	16	TRBJ2-3	TRBD2	few	TGTGCCAGCAGCGGGACTAGCGGGTATAGCACAGATACGCAGTATTTT	CASSGTSGYSTDTQYF
TRBV29-1	12	TRBJ2-7	-	-	TGCAGCGTTGTGGGCGGCGCTCACGAGCAGTACTTC	CSVVGGAHEQYF
TRBV29-1	11	TRBJ2-7	-	-	TGCAGCGTGGCCCCAGAGGGGGAGCAGTACTTC	CSVAPEGEQYF
TRBV29-1	14	TRBJ2-3	-	few	TGCAGCGTTGAAACCCTGGGATTCACAGATACGCAGTATTTT	CSVETLGFTDTQYF